The T cell receptor (beta chain) described here comes from a study of T cell responses to AZD1222 COVID-19 vaccine. Findings and limits, study-wide: At study baseline, merely about 6 AZD1222 recipients were seropositive. Scientists sampled the repertoires only once the peak T cell response had passed. Females made up more of the donors, who were largely white British, and clonal diversity may have come out too low. Unmutated variant regions are reportedly targeted by nearly half of spike-specific TCRs.

The CDR3 is 14 residues long. Deletions cut 5 bases from V and 4 bases from J, with 12 bases between. CDR1 and CDR2 (germline): SNHLY, FYNNEI. The assay was immunoSEQ multiplex PCR, and TCRdb's table has in-frame clones only and misses some. The profile covers 140,000 to 150,000 clones, with 90% to 95% appearing a single time and 1.4% taken by the ten largest. Remarks on this clone: The antigen remains unidentified.

The rearrangement uses TRBV2 and TRBJ1-5, with D tentatively TRBD1 (5 bases). This TCR came from an adult in good health. The specimen comprised peripheral blood, sampled on day 0 of AZD1222 vaccination. The CDR3 DNA follows: TGTGCCAGCAGTACCGGGACTTCGAATCAGCCCCAGCATTTT. It yields the protein CASSTGTSNQPQHF.